The entry that follows covers one TCR beta chain sequence. Antigen specificity is unknown. Treatment of the sample: some 20 received Ad26.COV2.S at low or high dose, single or two shots; about 5 received placebo; per-sample allocation not given. Specimens were obtained on day 63 following the first vaccine or placebo injection. This record comes from a study of Ad26.COV2.S vaccination and SARS-CoV-2 variants. Overall study results and limits: After vaccination, substantial breadth of spike-specific CD8+ and CD4+ responses was reported. Vaccine and placebo recipients had comparable breadth of non-spike TCRs.

Measured with immunoSEQ multiplex PCR; TCRdb has only the in-frame clones, and not every one. The repertoire has hundreds of thousands of clones, approximately 92% of them found once; the top ten carry under 2%. The clonotype comes from a person aged 18 to 65 who received the Ad26.COV2.S COVID-19 vaccine or a placebo. The specimen was peripheral blood, collected in a trial of Ad26.COV2.S vaccine versus placebo.

The CDR3 nucleotides are TGCGCCAGCAGCCAACGGGAAGGGGGGGGAGAGACCCAGTACTTC. This translates into CASSQREGGGETQYF. The V call is TRBV4-1, the J call TRBJ2-5; TRBD2 is a possible D gene (7 bases). The CDR3 consists of 15 residues. CDR1 is MGHRA, CDR2 YSYEKL, per germline. Trimming shortened V by 2 bases and J by 4 bases, and 14 bases separated the two germline ends.